A single sample gave rise to the 15 T cell receptor beta chains below, sequenced in a study of lymphopenia after photon versus proton radiotherapy (dated by TCRdb to between 2017 and 2020). Library method: the immunoSEQ multiplex PCR assay. This immuneACCESS table, as held by TCRdb, lists in-frame sequences with V and J called but not all clones. Of the missing ones, under half trace to an unresolved V gene in checked studies; the others have no known cause. Present in this sample are about 40,000 clones, roughly 84% of which were seen just once. The leading ten clones occupy approximately 10% of the sample. This specimen consisted of peripheral blood, obtained from a patient treated with proton-based radiotherapy. These TCRs come from a woman in her seventies with pancreatic cancer. Some clones in this sample may be carry-over from other donors' samples.

The chain has TRBV7-2 and TRBJ2-7; maybe TRBD2 (7 bases). V lost 1 base and J lost 4, with 20 bases in between. Germline values: CDR1 SGHTA, CDR2 FQGNSA. The CDR3 consists of 17 residues. CDR3 region: CASSLEAGADFQYEQYF. The CDR3 DNA reads TGTGCCAGCAGCTTAGAGGCGGGGGCGGATTTTCAGTACGAGCAGTACTTC.

This clone qualifies as medium-sized (0.01 to 0.1%). This chain joins TRBV30 and TRBJ2-1, with 11 nucleotides matching TRBD1. Germline CDR1 is GTSNPN and CDR2 is SVGIG (reference sequence). V was pared by 3 bases and J by 10 bases, with 8 bases of the junction left unmatched. CDR3 length equals 14 residues. CDR3 loop: CAWRRGQGAREQFF. The CDR3 DNA reads TGTGCCTGGAGAAGAGGACAGGGGGCTAGGGAGCAGTTCTTC.

Here the CDR3 DNA reads TGTGCCAGCAGTTTTTCTCCAACAGGGGAATACTATGGCTACACCTTC. Amino acids: CASSFSPTGEYYGYTF. The chain links TRBV28 to TRBJ1-2; 7 bases line up with TRBD1. The germline gives CDR1 MDHEN, CDR2 SYDVKM. This CDR3 has 16 amino acids. J was trimmed by 3 bases and V by 3 bases; bases with no gene match: 10.

The chain has TRBV6-1 and TRBJ1-2, with no clear D. V dropped 3 bases and J dropped 8 bases, with 10 bases sitting between them. This CDR3 is built from 12 residues. The germline V gene encodes CDR1 MNHNS and CDR2 SASEGT. The CDR3: CASSDGRLGYTF. The CDR3 DNA reads TGTGCCAGCAGTGATGGTCGTCTAGGCTACACCTTC.

The chain uses TRBV6-5 and TRBJ2-5; D is unresolved. The CDR3 covers 14 residues. Germline CDR1 reads MNHEY; CDR2 reads SVGAGI. The ends were cut back, 3 bases at V and 5 bases at J, with 13 bases in the middle. CDR3 nucleotides: TGTGCCAGCAGTTATTCGCGGACGCGGGAGACCCAGTACTTC. Translated, it gives CASSYSRTRETQYF.

The rearrangement uses TRBV28 and TRBJ2-7, with a tentative D call TRBD1 (6 bases). Germline V gives CDR1 MDHEN, CDR2 SYDVKM. Trimming took 3 bases from V and 2 from J, leaving 14 bases between them. This CDR3 contains 15 residues. This CDR3 reads CASSFAQGYTYEQYF. The CDR3 coding sequence is TGTGCCAGCAGTTTTGCCCAGGGGTACACCTACGAGCAGTACTTC.

The gene calls are TRBV4-3 and TRBJ1-2, with a tentative D call TRBD1 (6 bases). Between the trimmed V and J ends, which lost 8 bases and 4 bases, there was a span of 17 bases. The CDR3 consists of 14 residues. Germline V gene lookup returns CDR1 LGHNA and CDR2 YSLEER. As DNA, the CDR3 is TGCGCCAGCTCCCTCTTTCAGGGGAGCTATGGCTACACCTTC. It translates to CASSLFQGSYGYTF.

The chain recombines TRBV30 with TRBJ2-1; 9 bases agree with TRBD2. Per the germline V gene, CDR1 is GTSNPN and CDR2 is SVGIG (reference sequence). CDR3 length: 15 residues. J was trimmed by 3 bases and V by 1 base; bases with no gene match: 4. The CDR3 protein is CAWSGLSGSYNEQFF. CDR3 coding DNA: TGTGCCTGGAGTGGGCTTAGCGGGAGCTACAATGAGCAGTTCTTC. The full variable domain, completed using reference TRBV30 and TRBJ2-1, is SQTIHQWPATLVQPVGSPLSLECTVEGTSNPNLYWYRQAAGRGLQLLFYSVGIGQISSEVPQNLSASRPQDRQFILSSKKLLLSDSGFYLCAWSGLSGSYNEQFFGPGTRLTVL.

This clone was seen only once. The chain combines TRBV5-1 with TRBJ2-1; D is uncertain. The CDR3 consists of 16 residues. Per the germline V gene, CDR1 is SGHRS and CDR2 is YFSETQ. Trimming shortened V by 0 bases and J by 3 bases, and 13 bases separated the two germline ends. Here the CDR3 DNA reads TGCGCCAGCAGCTTGGTGGCAGGTATAGACTACAATGAGCAGTTCTTC. Its translation: CASSLVAGIDYNEQFF.

The V call is TRBV6-5, the J call TRBJ1-1; D is possibly TRBD1 (6 bases). Trimming cost V 6 bases and J 11 bases, with 22 bases left between them. This CDR3 spans 14 amino acids. Germline CDR1 reads MNHEY; CDR2 reads SVGAGI. The CDR3 DNA is TGTGCCAGCAGCCGCACTCCGGGACAATCGGGGGCTTTCTTT. This encodes CASSRTPGQSGAFF.

The V and J genes are TRBV5-1 and TRBJ2-3; a possible D gene is TRBD2 (6 bases). The V gene lost 2 bases and the J gene lost 1 base, with 11 bases spanning the gap. The CDR3 runs 15 residues. The germline V gene encodes CDR1 SGHRS and CDR2 YFSETQ. The CDR3 nucleotides are TGCGCCAGCAGCTTCAGTGGAGGGCGCACAGATACGCAGTATTTT. Encoded protein: CASSFSGGRTDTQYF.

The chain combines TRBV28 with TRBJ2-5; TRBD2 aligns across 11 bases. V gave up 2 bases and J gave up 5 bases; unmatched junction bases: 19. There are 20 residues in the CDR3. Germline CDR1 is MDHEN and CDR2 is SYDVKM. CDR3 protein: CASSLPLLAGDKSIGETQYF. The CDR3 bases are TGTGCCAGCAGTTTACCCCTACTAGCGGGAGATAAATCGATAGGCGAGACCCAGTACTTC.

The chain joins TRBV4-2 to TRBJ1-1, with TRBD1 matching 7 bases. V shed 1 base, J shed 5 bases, and the junction held 7 bases outside the gene matches. Germline V gene lookup returns CDR1 LGHNA and CDR2 YNFKEQ. This CDR3 spans 15 amino acids. CDR3 bases: TGTGCCAGCAGCCAAGGGCACACAGGGGTTACTGAAGCTTTCTTT. Protein product: CASSQGHTGVTEAFF.

This CDR3 is CASSLTGPNYGYTF. The CDR3, as DNA: TGTGCCAGCAGCTTGACAGGCCCTAACTATGGCTACACCTTC. This chain uses TRBV5-6 with TRBJ1-2, with D perhaps matching TRBD1 (5 bases). The V gene lost 1 base and the J gene lost 0 bases, with 7 bases spanning the gap. This CDR3 contains 14 residues. Germline V gene data show CDR1 as SGHDT and CDR2 as YYEEEE.

The V call is TRBV4-3, the J call TRBJ1-3, with D perhaps matching TRBD1 (6 bases). V lost 0 bases, J lost 3 bases, and 15 bases lay in between. In germline, CDR1 is LGHNA, CDR2 YSLEER. The CDR3 has 17 amino acids. The DNA of the CDR3 is TGCGCCAGCAGCCAAGATCTAGGGGGGGGCTATGGAAACACCATATATTTT. Its translation: CASSQDLGGGYGNTIYF.